This is a list of T cell receptor beta chains from one sample in a study of blood T cell repertoires in COVID-19. Clones were sequenced by immunoSEQ multiplex PCR, and TCRdb holds only the in-frame ones, with some missing. The sample records roughly 250,000 clones, more than 80% being singletons. Sequencing input: PBMCs or T cells enriched from blood (not recorded which). These receptors were collected from a woman aged 18 to 35 who had recovered from COVID-19. CDR3s include the opening cysteine and the closing phenylalanine or tryptophan. A D gene is named only where the DNA matches it firmly. The listing skips clone size in some rows; elsewhere it reads once, few, many or a size class.

NA	TRBJ1-6	NA	TRBV11-2	TGTGCCAGCAGCAACAGGGAGGGTTATAATTCACCCCTCCACTTT	CASSNREGYNSPLHF
TRBD2	TRBJ2-2	NA	TRBV23-1	TGCGCCAGCAGTCAATCTAAGGGCGGGGGGAACACCGGGGAGCTGTTTTTT	CASSQSKGGGNTGELFF
NA	TRBJ1-6	NA	TRBV7-2	TGTGCCAGCAGCTTAGGAACGGGTTATAATTCACCCCTCCACTTT	CASSLGTGYNSPLHF
NA	TRBJ2-1	NA	TRBV7-2	TGTGCCAGCAGCTTAATCGGGGGGCCAATCAATGAGCAGTTCTTC	CASSLIGGPINEQFF
NA	TRBJ1-6	NA	TRBV18	TGTGCCAGCTCAGCCCGCCGCGGCTCATCCGGGGAATCACCCCTCCACTTT	CASSARRGSSGESPLHF
NA	TRBJ1-1	NA	TRBV7-9	TGTGCCAGCAGCTTAGAACAGAACACTGAAGCTTTCTTT	CASSLEQNTEAFF
TRBD1	TRBJ1-5	NA	TRBV18	TGTGCCAGCTCACCAAGGACAGGAGGAGGTGATTGGGAGCCCCAGCATTTT	CASSPRTGGGDWEPQHF
TRBD1	TRBJ2-3	NA	TRBV2	TGTGCCAGCAGTCCGGACAGGGGCCCGACAGATACGCAGTATTTT	CASSPDRGPTDTQYF
TRBD2	TRBJ2-1	NA	TRBV27	TGTGCCAGCAGTTCCCCCGCCTCGGGGGGGCCACGGGTGGATGAGCAGTTCTTC	CASSSPASGGPRVDEQFF
NA	TRBJ1-1	NA	TRBV28	TGTGCCAGCAGTTTCTCCGACAGGTATCTTGGAGCTTTCTTT	CASSFSDRYLGAFF
NA	TRBJ1-2	NA	TRBV11-2	TGTGCCAGCAGCTCGACAGATCAGGGGCCCTATGGCTACACCTTC	CASSSTDQGPYGYTF
TRBD1	TRBJ1-4	NA	TRBV7-8	TGTGCCAGCAGCTTCGGGACAGTAGCAACTAATGAAAAACTGTTTTTT	CASSFGTVATNEKLFF
TRBD1	TRBJ1-2	NA	TRBV10-1	TGCGCCAGCAGTCAGGGGACAGGGAGGGTCTATGGCTACACCTTC	CASSQGTGRVYGYTF
TRBD2	TRBJ2-7	NA	TRBV7-9	TGTGCCAGCAGCTTGACGGGACTAGTGTACGAGCAGTACTTC	CASSLTGLVYEQYF
TRBD1	TRBJ1-2	NA	TRBV4-2	TGTGCCAGCAGAGGACAGGGGGCTTTTCATGGCTACACCTTC	CASRGQGAFHGYTF
TRBD1	TRBJ1-1	once	TRBV14	TGTGCCAGCAGCTGGTCCGGGACAGCGAACACTGAAGCTTTCTTT	CASSWSGTANTEAFF
NA	TRBJ1-3	NA	TRBV3-1/TRBV3-2	TGTGCCAGCAGCCAAGATCATGACAGCGGGAGGAGAAACACCATATATTTT	CASSQDHDSGRRNTIYF
TRBD1	TRBJ1-1	NA	TRBV6-5	TGTGCCAGCCAGGGGGATCACACTGAAGCTTTCTTT	CASQGDHTEAFF
TRBD2	TRBJ2-5	NA	TRBV3-1/TRBV3-2	TGTGCCAGCAGCCAAGGAGGCGGGGGACTAGCGGGCCTCAGGGAGACCCAGTACTTC	CASSQGGGGLAGLRETQYF
TRBD1	TRBJ2-7	once	TRBV29-1	TGCAGCGTCGCAGGGGGCACCTACGAGCAGTACTTC	CSVAGGTYEQYF
NA	TRBJ1-3	NA	TRBV27	TGTGCCAGCGGGACATTCTCTGGAAACACCATATATTTT	CASGTFSGNTIYF
TRBD2	TRBJ2-4	NA	TRBV7-9	TGTGCCAGCAGCTTAGCTCGACTAGCCGGGTCCAAAAACATTCAGTACTTC	CASSLARLAGSKNIQYF
TRBD1	TRBJ2-5	NA	TRBV19	TGTGCCAGTGGGACAGGGATGGGAGAGACCCAGTACTTC	CASGTGMGETQYF
TRBD1	TRBJ2-7	once	TRBV3-1/TRBV3-2	TGTGCCAGCAGCCAAGCCGGGACAGGGACTCACGAGCAGTACTTC	CASSQAGTGTHEQYF
TRBD1	TRBJ2-7	NA	TRBV25-1	TGTGCCAGCAGGGGACAGGGGGGCCCCTACGAGCAGTACTTC	CASRGQGGPYEQYF
TRBD1	TRBJ1-2	NA	TRBV11-2	TGTGCCAGCAGCCCCGGACAGGCCCAAGATGGCTACACCTTC	CASSPGQAQDGYTF
NA	TRBJ1-6	NA	TRBV7-8	TGTGCCAGCAGCTTAGATAGACAGGCGAGCTCCTATAATTCACCCCTCCACTTT	CASSLDRQASSYNSPLHF
NA	TRBJ1-3	NA	TRBV28	TGTGCCAGCAGTTCACTAGCTGGTGCTGGAAACACCATATATTTT	CASSSLAGAGNTIYF
TRBD1	TRBJ1-2	NA	TRBV3-1/TRBV3-2	TGTGCCAGCACTGACAGGGCCAACTATGGCTACACCTTC	CASTDRANYGYTF
NA	TRBJ2-3	NA	TRBV18	TGTGCCAGCTCACCGTTTCCCCTACAGGGCGATACGCAGTATTTT	CASSPFPLQGDTQYF
NA	TRBJ1-2	NA	TRBV5-1	TGCGCCAGCAGCTTGGATTCAGGGCCCAACTATGGCTACACCTTC	CASSLDSGPNYGYTF
TRBD1	TRBJ1-3	NA	TRBV4-1	TGCGCCAGCAGCCCCCGGACAGGCAGCTCTGGAAACACCATATATTTT	CASSPRTGSSGNTIYF
TRBD1	TRBJ2-7	few	TRBV2	TGTGCCAGCAGTACAAACAGGGGGAATAGCTACGAGCAGTACTTC	CASSTNRGNSYEQYF
NA	TRBJ1-2	once	TRBV11-2	TGTGCCAGCAGCTCGGAGAGTTATGGCTACACCTTC	CASSSESYGYTF
NA	TRBJ1-1	NA	TRBV7-9	TGTGCCAGCAGCTTACCGACACGAGAAAACACTGAAGCTTTCTTT	CASSLPTRENTEAFF
TRBD1	TRBJ1-1	NA	TRBV2	TGTGCCAGCAACCTGGACAGGGCCACTGAAGCTTTCTTT	CASNLDRATEAFF
TRBD1	TRBJ1-2	NA	TRBV7-9	TGTGCCAGCAGCTTGGGGACAGTTAACTATGGCTACACCTTC	CASSLGTVNYGYTF
NA	TRBJ2-1	NA	TRBV10-1	TGCGCCAGCACCCCCAGTAGCGGCTCCTACAATGAGCAGTTCTTC	CASTPSSGSYNEQFF
TRBD2	TRBJ2-1	NA	TRBV14	TGTGCCAGCAGCCGCCGACTAGCGGGGGGGCAATACAATGAGCAGTTCTTC	CASSRRLAGGQYNEQFF
TRBD1	TRBJ1-3	NA	TRBV6-6	TGTGCCAGCAGCGTCCGGGACAGGGGGCGACACACCATATATTTT	CASSVRDRGRHTIYF